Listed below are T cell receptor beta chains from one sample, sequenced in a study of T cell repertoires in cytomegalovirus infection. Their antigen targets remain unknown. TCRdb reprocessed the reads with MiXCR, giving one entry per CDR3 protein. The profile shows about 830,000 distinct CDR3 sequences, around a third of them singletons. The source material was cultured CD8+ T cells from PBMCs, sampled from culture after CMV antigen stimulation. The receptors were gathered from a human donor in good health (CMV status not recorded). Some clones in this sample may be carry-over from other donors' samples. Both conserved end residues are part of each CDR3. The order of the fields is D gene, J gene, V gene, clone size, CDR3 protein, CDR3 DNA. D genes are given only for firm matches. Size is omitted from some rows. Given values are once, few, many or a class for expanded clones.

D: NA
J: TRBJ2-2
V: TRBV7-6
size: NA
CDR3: CASSALLGSIRPNTGELFF
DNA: TGTGCCAGCAGCGCTCTCCTGGGCTCAATTCGTCCGAACACCGGGGAGCTGTTTTTT

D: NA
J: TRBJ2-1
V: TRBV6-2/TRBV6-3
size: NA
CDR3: CASSLQGMGNEQFF
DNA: TGTGCCAGCAGTCTACAGGGTATGGGCAATGAGCAGTTCTTC

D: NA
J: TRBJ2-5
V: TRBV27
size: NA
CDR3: CASSLRVEETQYF
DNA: TGTGCCAGCAGTTTGCGGGTAGAAGAGACCCAGTACTTC

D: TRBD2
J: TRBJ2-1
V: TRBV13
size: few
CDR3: CASSSRLTAGGLNNEQFF
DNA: TGTGCCAGCAGCTCCCGCTTGACAGCGGGGGGGCTTAACAATGAGCAGTTCTTC

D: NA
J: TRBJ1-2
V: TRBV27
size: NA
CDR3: CASKAEQANYGYTF
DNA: TGTGCCAGCAAGGCGGAACAAGCTAACTATGGCTACACCTTC

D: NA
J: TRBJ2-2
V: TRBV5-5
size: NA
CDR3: CASSAEGGGPYTGELFF
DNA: TGTGCCAGCAGCGCCGAGGGGGGGGGGCCCTACACCGGGGAGCTGTTTTTT

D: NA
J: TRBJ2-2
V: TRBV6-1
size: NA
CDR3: CASTMHPPGELFF
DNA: TGTGCCAGCACCATGCACCCGCCCGGGGAGCTGTTTTTT

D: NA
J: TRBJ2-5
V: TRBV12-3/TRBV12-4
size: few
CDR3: CASSSVEIETQYF
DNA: TGTGCCAGCAGTTCGGTCGAGATAGAGACCCAGTACTTC

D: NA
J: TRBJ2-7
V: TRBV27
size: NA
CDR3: CASSSLGRTHEQYF
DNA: TGTGCCAGCAGTTCCCTAGGGAGAACCCACGAGCAGTACTTC

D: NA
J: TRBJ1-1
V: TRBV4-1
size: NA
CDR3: CASSQVRRALATEAFF
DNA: TGCGCCAGCAGCCAAGTCCGGAGGGCCCTGGCCACTGAAGCTTTCTTT

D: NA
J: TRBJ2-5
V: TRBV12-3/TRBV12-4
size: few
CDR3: CASSFMAGQETQYF
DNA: TGTGCCAGCAGTTTTATGGCAGGCCAAGAGACCCAGTACTTC

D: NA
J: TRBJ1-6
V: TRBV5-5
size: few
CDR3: CASTERPGHRTSYNSPLHF
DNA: TGTGCCAGCACCGAGAGGCCAGGGCACCGCACATCCTATAATTCACCCCTCCACTTT

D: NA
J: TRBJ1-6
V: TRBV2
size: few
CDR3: CASKKDRLNSPLHF
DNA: TGTGCCAGCAAAAAGGACAGACTTAATTCACCCCTCCACTTT

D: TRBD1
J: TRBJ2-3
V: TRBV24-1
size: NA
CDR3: CATSDWTGGIDTQYF
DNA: TGTGCCACCAGTGATTGGACAGGGGGCATAGATACGCAGTATTTT

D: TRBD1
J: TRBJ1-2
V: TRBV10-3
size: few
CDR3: CAISDQLIRDRGPLNYGYTF
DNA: TGTGCCATCAGTGACCAGCTAATAAGGGACAGGGGACCCCTTAACTATGGCTACACCTTC

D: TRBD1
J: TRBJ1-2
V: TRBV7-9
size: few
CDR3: CASSTQGAGNYGYTF
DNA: TGTGCCAGCAGTACCCAGGGGGCTGGTAACTATGGCTACACCTTC

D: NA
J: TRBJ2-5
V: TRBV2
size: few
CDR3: CASSYPQGIPQETQYF
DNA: TGTGCCAGCAGTTATCCCCAGGGGATTCCCCAAGAGACCCAGTACTTC

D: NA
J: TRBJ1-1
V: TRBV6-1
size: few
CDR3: CASTSGKAPEAFF
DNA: TGTGCCAGCACCAGCGGGAAAGCACCTGAAGCTTTCTTT

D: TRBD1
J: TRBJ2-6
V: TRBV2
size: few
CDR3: CASSERTGWANVLTF
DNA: TGTGCCAGCAGTGAAAGGACAGGCTGGGCCAACGTCCTGACTTTC

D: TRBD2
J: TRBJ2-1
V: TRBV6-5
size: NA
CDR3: CASSPLSAGTSGGSSYNEQFF
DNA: TGTGCCAGCAGCCCGCTCTCCGCCGGGACTAGCGGGGGGAGCTCGTACAATGAGCAGTTCTTC

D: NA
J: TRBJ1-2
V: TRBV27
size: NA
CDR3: CASSLSPGGVYGYTF
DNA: TGTGCCAGCAGTTTATCCCCTGGGGGGGTCTATGGCTACACCTTC

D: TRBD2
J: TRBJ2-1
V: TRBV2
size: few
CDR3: CASSEGGGGAYEQFF
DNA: TGTGCCAGCAGTGAGGGTGGCGGGGGGGCCTATGAGCAGTTCTTC

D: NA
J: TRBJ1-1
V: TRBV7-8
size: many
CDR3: CASSLVPSWPRPNSEAFF
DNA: TGTGCCAGCAGCTTAGTCCCCTCCTGGCCGCGCCCTAACTCTGAAGCTTTCTTT

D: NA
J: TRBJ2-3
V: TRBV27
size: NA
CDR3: CASSTRTMVRDTQYF
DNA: TGTGCCAGCAGTACACGGACAATGGTTAGGGATACGCAGTATTTT

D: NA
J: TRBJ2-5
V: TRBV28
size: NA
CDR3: CASSPVMDGETQYF
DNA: TGTGCCAGCAGCCCTGTAATGGATGGGGAGACCCAGTACTTC

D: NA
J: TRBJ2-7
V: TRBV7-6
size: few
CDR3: CASSFQGGWPTYEQYF
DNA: TGTGCCAGCAGCTTTCAAGGGGGGTGGCCTACCTACGAGCAGTACTTC

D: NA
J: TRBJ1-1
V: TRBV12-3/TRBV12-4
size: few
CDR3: CASSWVRNTEAFF
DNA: TGTGCCAGCAGTTGGGTCCGGAACACTGAAGCTTTCTTT

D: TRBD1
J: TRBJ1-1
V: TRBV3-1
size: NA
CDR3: CASSQARDSPLPHTEAFF
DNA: TGTGCCAGCAGCCAGGCGAGGGACAGTCCACTCCCCCACACTGAAGCTTTCTTT